The 9 T cell receptor beta chains below were found in one sample sequenced in a study of OX40 agonist ivuxolimab in advanced cancers. The method was immunoSEQ multiplex PCR; TCRdb's version includes in-frame clones alone and lacks a portion of them. This sample has 53,000 or so clones, with roughly 80% found just once. Specimen: CD4+ or CD8+ T cells sorted from blood, collected in a trial of the OX40 agonist ivuxolimab. Receptors originate from an adult with an advanced solid tumor such as melanoma, head and neck, liver or kidney cancer.

The sample holds a few counts of this clone. This chain uses TRBV18 with TRBJ1-2, with 7 bases that match TRBD1. From germline, CDR1 is KGHSH and CDR2 LQKENI. The CDR3 length is 14 residues. J gave up 3 bases and V 3 bases, and 4 bases lay outside the gene matches. The CDR3 sequence: CASSPGQADYGYTF. CDR3 bases: TGTGCCAGCTCACCTGGACAGGCGGACTATGGCTACACCTTC.

The gene calls are TRBV5-1 and TRBJ2-4; D may be TRBD1 (6 bases). V was clipped by 4 bases and J by 0 bases, with 11 bases between them. Germline CDR1 is SGHRS and CDR2 is YFSETQ. CDR3 size: 15 residues. The CDR3 sequence is CASSADRVAKNIQYF. CDR3 nucleotide sequence: TGCGCCAGCAGCGCGGACAGAGTAGCCAAAAACATTCAGTACTTC.

This sequence joins TRBV6-1 and TRBJ1-1; D is unresolved. CDR1 and CDR2 (germline): MNHNS, SASEGT. The CDR3 extends over 13 amino acids. V lost 0 bases and J 5 bases, leaving 7 bases between the germline ends. This chain's CDR3 is CASSEARKTEAFF. As DNA, the CDR3 is TGTGCCAGCAGTGAAGCGCGGAAGACTGAAGCTTTCTTT.

The V call is TRBV7-2, the J call TRBJ2-1; TRBD2 agrees at 12 bases. J was trimmed by 8 bases and V by 3 bases; bases with no gene match: 14. Germline lookup yields CDR1 SGHTA and CDR2 FQGNSA. The CDR3 is made up of 18 amino acids. CDR3 sequence reads: CASSLGSSGRAFGHEQFF. The CDR3 DNA follows: TGTGCCAGCAGCTTGGGGTCTAGCGGGAGGGCTTTCGGTCATGAGCAGTTCTTC.

The chain employs TRBV5-1 and TRBJ2-3; 13 bases agree with TRBD2. CDR3 length equals 17 residues. J was trimmed by 2 bases and V by 0 bases; bases with no gene match: 3. Germline V CDR1 and CDR2: SGHRS, YFSETQ. The CDR3 bases are TGCGCCAGCAGCTTGGCCGGGACTAGCGGGGCCACAGATACGCAGTATTTT. This sequence encodes CASSLAGTSGATDTQYF.

The rearrangement links TRBV5-1 to TRBJ2-3; 16 nucleotides line up with TRBD2. Trimming cost V 4 bases and J 0 bases; bases outside gene matches: 8. Germline V gene data show CDR1 as SGHRS and CDR2 as YFSETQ. The CDR3 consists of 19 residues. CDR3 loop: CASSRPPGLAGGSTDTQYF. Written as DNA, the CDR3 is TGCGCCAGCAGCCGACCCCCGGGACTAGCGGGAGGGAGCACAGATACGCAGTATTTT.

The V gene is TRBV28, the J gene TRBJ2-1, with D tentatively TRBD1 (6 bases). The CDR3 runs to 15 residues. Germline V gene lookup returns CDR1 MDHEN and CDR2 SYDVKM. With 2 bases removed from V and 0 bases from J, the gap between germline ends came to 8 bases. The CDR3: CASSLNRDSYNEQFF. The CDR3 DNA is TGTGCCAGCAGTTTAAACAGGGACTCCTACAATGAGCAGTTCTTC.

J is TRBJ2-3 and V is TRBV19; perhaps TRBD2 as D (7 bases). Trimming pared 4 bases from V and 2 bases from J, leaving 19 bases between. CDR1 and CDR2 from the germline V gene are LNHDA and SQIVND (reference sequence). This CDR3 spans 17 amino acids. The CDR3: CASSRGPAGVLTDTQYF. In nucleotides, the CDR3 is TGTGCCAGTAGTAGGGGGCCGGCGGGGGTTCTCACAGATACGCAGTATTTT.

The chain carries TRBV5-5 and TRBJ2-3, with 8 bases fitting TRBD2. The CDR3 covers 16 residues. The V gene's germline CDR1 is SGHKS and CDR2 YYEKEE (reference sequence). Unmatched junction bases numbered 4, after V lost 0 bases and J lost 1 base. As DNA, the CDR3 is TGTGCCAGCAGCTTGGCCGGGACTAGGCGCACAGATACGCAGTATTTT. Protein: CASSLAGTRRTDTQYF. Using reference TRBV5-5 and TRBJ2-3 for the parts outside the CDR3, the full variable domain is DAGVTQSPTHLIKTRGQQVTLRCSPISGHKSVSWYQQVLGQGPQFIFQYYEKEERGRGNFPDRFSARQFPNYSSELNVNALLLGDSALYLCASSLAGTRRTDTQYFGPGTRLTVL.